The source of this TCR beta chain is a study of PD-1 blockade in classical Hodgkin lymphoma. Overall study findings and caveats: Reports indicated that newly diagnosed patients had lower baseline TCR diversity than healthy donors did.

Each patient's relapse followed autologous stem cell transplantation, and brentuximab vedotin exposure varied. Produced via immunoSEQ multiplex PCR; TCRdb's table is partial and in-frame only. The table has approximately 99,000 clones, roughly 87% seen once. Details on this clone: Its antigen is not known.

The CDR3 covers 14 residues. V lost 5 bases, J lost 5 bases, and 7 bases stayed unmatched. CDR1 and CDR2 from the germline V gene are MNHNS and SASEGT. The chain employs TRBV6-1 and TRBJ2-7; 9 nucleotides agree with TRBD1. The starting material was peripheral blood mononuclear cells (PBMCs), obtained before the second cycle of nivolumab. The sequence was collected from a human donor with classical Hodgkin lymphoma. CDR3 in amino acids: CASSQGTGLHEQYF. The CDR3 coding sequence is TGTGCCAGCAGTCAAGGGACAGGGCTCCACGAGCAGTACTTC.